A single T cell receptor (beta chain) is shown here with its context. This specimen belongs to a study of T cell changes during pregnancy in multiple sclerosis. The CDR3 is 13 amino acids. V lost 5 bases and J lost 2, with 7 bases in between. Germline V CDR1 and CDR2: MGHRA, YSYEKL. Profiling relied on immunoSEQ multiplex PCR, and the TCRdb table lists in-frame clones only, not all of them. The sample has over 35,000 clones; around nine tenths are singletons. J is TRBJ1-5 and V is TRBV4-1; D uncertain. Sample: CD4+ T cells from peripheral blood mononuclear cells, taken after pregnancy. The sequence derives from a female donor with multiple sclerosis, enrolled in a pregnancy study. CDR3 coding DNA: TGCGCCAGCAGCTGGCAAGGCAATCAGCCCCAGCATTTT. This codes for CASSWQGNQPQHF.